This T cell receptor beta chain was captured in a study of blood T cell repertoires in COVID-19. Deletions cut 6 bases from V and 6 bases from J, with 15 bases between. The CDR3 has 13 residues. The assay was immunoSEQ multiplex PCR, and TCRdb's table has in-frame clones only and misses some. The table shows approximately 140,000 clones, with 88% occurring only once. Sequencing input: peripheral blood. J is TRBJ2-7 and V is TRBV12-3 or TRBV12-4, with D possibly being TRBD2 (6 bases). The sequence was collected from a man between 65 and 85 years old with active COVID-19. CDR3 region: CASSPTGSGEQYF. In DNA form, the CDR3 reads TGTGCCAGCAGCCCAACCGGTAGCGGCGAGCAGTACTTC.